The 10 T cell receptor beta chains below were found in one sample sequenced in a study of T cells in severe cutaneous drug reactions. The donors had carbamazepine-induced Stevens-Johnson syndrome or toxic epidermal necrolysis. TCR subtype-specific primers in iRepertoire multiplex PCR prepared libraries for bulk and single-cell sequencing. TCRdb re-analyzed the multiplex PCR reads; it lists each CDR3 protein once, without DNA. The sample has just over 20,000 distinct CDR3 sequences, and its top ten clones hold just under 7.5%. The sample taken for sequencing was PBMCs. All receptors come from a human donor with toxic epidermal necrolysis, a severe cutaneous drug reaction.

J is TRBJ1-6 and V is TRBV4-1; TCRdb picks TRBD1, but there is no DNA to check that call. The CDR3 covers 15 residues. Germline V gene data show CDR1 as MGHRA and CDR2 as YSYEKL. The CDR3 loop reads CASSQVGGANSPLHF.

This chain connects TRBV4-3 to TRBJ2-2; TCRdb reports TRBD2, a call that lacks DNA to check it against. Germline assignment: CDR1 LGHNA and CDR2 YSLEER. The CDR3 totals 15 residues. The CDR3 reads CASSQGLANGGELFF.

V gene TRBV4-1 combines with J gene TRBJ2-1. CDR1 and CDR2 from the germline V gene are MGHRA and YSYEKL. The CDR3 runs to 15 residues. CDR3 protein: CASSQGLGRLNEQFF.

The chain recombines TRBV28 with TRBJ1-5. CDR3 length: 15 amino acids. Germline CDR1 MDHEN, CDR2 SYDVKM. CDR3 amino acids: CASSPRWAGAQPQHF.

The V and J genes are TRBV3-1 and TRBJ2-3; TCRdb selects TRBD1, and the lack of DNA leaves this call unchecked. Germline V gene sequence: CDR1 LGHDT, CDR2 YNNKEL (reference sequence). This CDR3 is 16 amino acids long. The CDR3 sequence: CASSQDGGPAWDTQYF.

Measured by frequency, this clonotype is medium-sized (0.01 to 0.1%). The chain recombines TRBV6-2 or TRBV6-3 with TRBJ1-2; TCRdb calls TRBD1, which cannot be checked without DNA. The germline V gene has CDR1 MNHEY and CDR2 SVGEGT. The CDR3 has 17 amino acids. The CDR3: CASMERDRSAPDYGYTF.

Measured by frequency, this clonotype is medium-sized (0.01 to 0.1%). This chain joins TRBV6-5 and TRBJ2-7; the TCRdb D gene call, TRBD2, has no DNA to confirm it. Per the germline V gene, CDR1 is MNHEY and CDR2 is SVGAGI. This CDR3 is built from 18 residues. This CDR3 is CASSYSQSGTGSSYEQYF.

The chain employs TRBV19 and TRBJ1-2. Germline V gives CDR1 LNHDA, CDR2 SQIVND (reference sequence). CDR3 length: 14 residues. The CDR3 is CASYRDSPGGGYTF.

The chain combines TRBV19 with TRBJ2-1; TCRdb outputs TRBD2, but without DNA this stays unchecked. The V gene's germline CDR1 is LNHDA and CDR2 SQIVND (reference sequence). This CDR3 contains 16 residues. The CDR3 protein is CASSSTSGSSYNEQFF.

CDR3 in amino acids: CASSYTGTGYNEQFF. This chain links TRBV4-1 with TRBJ2-1; checking the TCRdb D call of TRBD1 is not possible without DNA. CDR1 is MGHRA and CDR2 is YSYEKL in the germline V gene. This CDR3 is 15 amino acids long.